This TCR beta chain was identified in a study of blood T cell repertoires in COVID-19. Overall study context: COVID-19 samples collected from the United States, Italy and Spain covered acute and convalescent phases.

In the study's own analysis: The assay estimated nucleated cells by amplifying reference gene primers. Clones were sequenced by immunoSEQ multiplex PCR, and TCRdb holds only the in-frame ones, with some missing. The V and J calls and clone size are taken from that table; D and trimming were inferred from the DNA. This sample has more than 85,000 clones, with about 79% found just once. The origin of this receptor is a woman aged 80 or over with active or convalescent COVID-19. The sample comprised peripheral blood.

In DNA form, the CDR3 reads TGTGCCAGCAGTGAAATGTCCAGGCTGAACACTGAAGCTTTCTTT. This gives the protein CASSEMSRLNTEAFF. This chain uses TRBV6-1 with TRBJ1-1; D not resolved. V lost 2 bases and J 0 bases, leaving 10 bases between the germline ends. This CDR3 contains 15 residues. Germline V gene data show CDR1 as MNHNS and CDR2 as SASEGT.